This entry lists 32 T cell receptor beta chains sequenced from one sample in a study of response to subunit inactivated influenza vaccine. MiXCR, applied by TCRdb to the RT-PCR reads, yields one record per CDR3 protein. The data contain about 700,000 distinct CDR3 sequences, approximately 15% of them seen just once; the ten biggest clones take up approximately 6.5%. Sequencing was performed on PBMCs from blood, taken roughly 2 weeks before vaccination. Source of these receptors: a man in his fifties or sixties who received an inactivated influenza vaccine.

This clonotype has just a few counts. The V call is TRBV29-1, the J call TRBJ2-7, with TRBD1 matching over 9 bases. The CDR3 is made up of 14 amino acids. V trimming: 6 bases; J trimming: 4 bases; junction bases outside the gene matches: 10. In germline, CDR1 is SQVTM, CDR2 ANQGSEA. The DNA for the CDR3 is TGCAGCGTAACACAGGGGGCTGGGGGGTACGAGCAGTACTTC. Amino acid sequence: CSVTQGAGGYEQYF.

There are a few counts of this clonotype. The chain recombines TRBV3-1 with TRBJ2-7; 11 bases are shared with TRBD2. Trimming cost V 4 bases and J 3 bases; bases outside gene matches: 5. From germline, CDR1 is LGHDT and CDR2 YNNKEL (reference sequence). This CDR3 spans 15 amino acids. CDR3 bases: TGTGCCAGCAGCCCCCTAGCGGGAGGAGACTACGAGCAGTACTTC. Residues: CASSPLAGGDYEQYF.

The chain joins TRBV12-3 or TRBV12-4 to TRBJ2-1; D possibly matches TRBD1 or TRBD2 (5 bases each). V shed 4 bases and J shed 8 bases, with 24 bases lying between them. There are 17 residues in the CDR3. The CDR3 nucleotides are TGTGCCAGCAGTTCTAATCCCGGGACCCCGAGTCCGGATGAGCAGTTCTTC. Translation gives CASSSNPGTPSPDEQFF.

V is TRBV2 and J is TRBJ2-5; D ambiguous. V shed 4 bases and J shed 4 bases, with 4 bases lying between them. The CDR3 runs to 11 residues. Germline V lookup: CDR1 SNHLY, CDR2 FYNNEI. CDR3 protein: CASSGVETQYF. As DNA, the CDR3 is TGTGCCAGCAGTGGGGTAGAGACCCAGTACTTC.

This sequence joins TRBV7-3 and TRBJ2-1, with D unclear. CDR3 length: 13 amino acids. Germline loops: CDR1 SGHTA, CDR2 FQGTGA. Trimming pared 5 bases from V and 5 bases from J, leaving 10 bases between. The CDR3 DNA reads as TGTGCCAGCAGCATAAGACGAGACAATGAGCAGTTCTTC. This gives the protein CASSIRRDNEQFF.

The chain uses TRBV20-1 and TRBJ1-1; D is perhaps TRBD1 (5 bases). From germline, CDR1 is DFQATT and CDR2 SNEGSKA (reference sequence). Trimming cost V 4 bases and J 3 bases, with 9 bases left between them. The CDR3 totals 12 residues. The CDR3 protein is CSANRIYTEAFF. DNA of the CDR3: TGCAGTGCTAACAGGATCTACACTGAAGCTTTCTTT.

The chain couples TRBV12-3 or TRBV12-4 to TRBJ1-1; 7 bases fit TRBD1. Trimming at V came to 2 bases and at J to 4 bases, leaving 13 bases not matched to a gene. The CDR3 runs to 17 residues. Here the CDR3 reads CASSLQKGGRVGTEAFF. The CDR3, as DNA: TGTGCCAGCAGTTTACAAAAAGGGGGCAGGGTAGGCACTGAAGCTTTCTTT.

The chain combines TRBV29-1 with TRBJ1-1; no definite D call. Germline-derived CDR1 and CDR2 are SQVTM and ANQGSEA. This CDR3 has 13 residues. V lost 5 bases to trimming and J lost 5 bases, with 15 bases between them. The CDR3 loop reads CSVPSTVGTEAFF. DNA of the CDR3: TGCAGCGTTCCTAGTACGGTGGGAACTGAAGCTTTCTTT.

Comment on this clonotype: A junction boundary mismatches the germline segment, possibly from a read error. This chain connects TRBV15 to TRBJ1-1, with unresolved D. The germline V gene has CDR1 LNHNV and CDR2 YYDKDF (reference sequence). CDR3 size: 13 residues. CDR3 region: CATSRGVNAEAFF. In DNA form, the CDR3 reads TGTGCCACCAGCAGAGGGGTGAACGCTGAAGCTTTCTTT. Using reference TRBV15 and TRBJ1-1 for the parts outside the CDR3, the full variable domain is DAMVIQNPRYQVTQFGKPVTLSCSQTLNHNVMYWYQQKSSQAPKLLFHYYDKDFNNEADTPDNFQSRRPNTSFCFLDIRSPGLGDTAMYLCATSRGVNAEAFFGQGTRLTVV.

The chain couples TRBV5-1 to TRBJ2-1; 14 nucleotides align to TRBD2. Germline assignment: CDR1 SGHRS and CDR2 YFSETQ. V was pared by 6 bases and J by 8 bases, with 4 bases of the junction left unmatched. The length of the CDR3 is 14 residues. The CDR3 bases are TGCGCCAGCACTGGGACTAGCGGGAGCCATGAGCAGTTCTTC. It encodes CASTGTSGSHEQFF.

The V gene is TRBV6-2 or TRBV6-3, the J gene TRBJ2-1, with a tentative D call TRBD2 (6 bases). The CDR3 is 18 amino acids. CDR1 and CDR2 from the germline V gene are MNHEY and SVGEGT. The ends were cut back, 0 bases at V and 8 bases at J, with 23 bases in the middle. This CDR3 is CASSYSRLVSRDIYEQFF. Written as DNA, the CDR3 is TGTGCCAGCAGTTACTCCAGACTAGTCTCGCGGGATATATATGAGCAGTTCTTC.

This clonotype was counted between two and nine times. The CDR3 DNA is TGTGCCAGCAGTGACCCCGGGAGGGCCACCTTC. It codes for CASSDPGRATF. The chain links TRBV6-1 to TRBJ1-2; D gene uncertain. Germline V gene lookup returns CDR1 MNHNS and CDR2 SASEGT. The CDR3 runs to 11 residues. V lost 3 bases, J lost 13 bases, and 12 bases lay in between.

The V and J genes are TRBV6-1 and TRBJ2-7; unclear D gene. Deletions cut 2 bases from V and 3 bases from J, with 5 bases between. CDR1 is MNHNS, CDR2 SASEGT, per germline. The CDR3 consists of 12 residues. The CDR3 loop is CASSERYYEQYF. The CDR3 region has the DNA TGTGCCAGCAGTGAACGATACTACGAGCAGTACTTC.

J is TRBJ2-7 and V is TRBV12-3 or TRBV12-4; 7 nucleotides match TRBD1. V shed 6 bases, J shed 3 bases, and the junction held 11 bases outside the gene matches. This CDR3 comprises 15 residues. CDR3 nucleotides: TGTGCCAGCAGCCGCGACAGGGTCCGGAACTACGAGCAGTACTTC. It encodes CASSRDRVRNYEQYF.

A word on this clonotype: A much bigger clone sits one base away, suggesting this may be a read error. V and J are TRBV20-1 and TRBJ2-7; 8 bases match TRBD1. CDR3 length: 13 residues. Germline values: CDR1 DFQATT, CDR2 SNEGSKA (reference sequence). The CDR3 region is CSAGQGPGYEQSF. CDR3 nucleotide sequence: TGCAGTGCTGGACAGGGACCGGGGTACGAGCAGTCCTTC.

The rearrangement uses TRBV29-1 and TRBJ2-7; 9 bases map to TRBD1. From germline, CDR1 is SQVTM and CDR2 ANQGSEA. The CDR3 contains 13 residues. V shed 6 bases, J shed 1 base, and the junction held 4 bases outside the gene matches. CDR3 in amino acids: CSVGTGKSYEQYF. CDR3 in DNA: TGCAGCGTGGGGACAGGGAAATCCTACGAGCAGTACTTC.

The chain uses TRBV29-1 and TRBJ1-4; the D is unclear. Germline CDR1 reads SQVTM; CDR2 reads ANQGSEA. The CDR3 spans 13 residues. The V end was cut by 0 bases, the J end by 2 bases, with 4 bases between. CDR3 residues: CSVEEGTNEKLFF. In nucleotides, the CDR3 is TGCAGCGTTGAAGAGGGTACTAATGAAAAACTGTTTTTT.

This clonotype appeared a few times. This chain joins TRBV6-5 and TRBJ2-2; D not certain. Germline CDR1 MNHEY, CDR2 SVGAGI. The CDR3 covers 14 residues. The V end was cut by 3 bases, the J end by 1 base, with 6 bases between. CDR3 in amino acids: CASSYTWNTGELFF. In nucleotides, the CDR3 is TGTGCCAGCAGTTATACGTGGAACACCGGGGAGCTGTTTTTT.

This clonotype was seen ten or more times. The J gene is TRBJ2-1, the V gene TRBV27; weak D call: TRBD2 (6 bases). The V gene lost 5 bases and the J gene lost 6 bases, with 20 bases spanning the gap. The CDR3 contains 16 residues. CDR1 is MNHEY, CDR2 SMNVEV, per germline (reference sequence). CDR3 DNA: TGTGCCAGCAGTCCCCAGGTAGCGGCCCCATCCAATGAGCAGTTCTTC. It is translated as CASSPQVAAPSNEQFF.

This clonotype occurred a few times. This chain links TRBV4-1 with TRBJ2-1, with D uncertain. V lost 1 base, J lost 6 bases, and 19 bases lay in between. Germline assignment: CDR1 MGHRA and CDR2 YSYEKL. The CDR3 consists of 17 residues. CDR3 sequence (DNA): TGCGCCAGCAGCCAAGTCCCAGCCGGGCCTATCCGCAATGAGCAGTTCTTC. Its translation: CASSQVPAGPIRNEQFF.

This clonotype appeared a few times. The chain combines TRBV20-1 with TRBJ2-2; 10 bases fit TRBD1. V trimming: 3 bases; J trimming: 14 bases; junction bases outside the gene matches: 3. Germline CDR1 DFQATT, CDR2 SNEGSKA (reference sequence). CDR3 length: 11 residues. The CDR3 nucleotides are TGCAGTGCTAGTTGGGACAGGGGACTGTTTTTT. Translation: CSASWDRGLFF.

In its sample, this clonotype was seen many times. The rearrangement joins TRBV11-2 to TRBJ2-5; D not resolved. V was cut by 3 bases and J by 3 bases, with 11 bases left in between. This CDR3 is built from 14 residues. Germline V gene lookup returns CDR1 SGHAT and CDR2 FQNNGV. The CDR3 sequence: CASSFGVAEETQYF. The CDR3 nucleotides read TGTGCCAGCAGCTTTGGTGTCGCGGAAGAGACCCAGTACTTC.

As DNA, the CDR3 is TGCGCCAGCTCCTCGTCAGGAGGGTTCGAGCAGTACTTC. It specifies CASSSSGGFEQYF. The chain carries TRBV5-1 and TRBJ2-7; D perhaps matches TRBD2 (6 bases). Trimming stripped 7 bases from V and 6 bases from J, with 17 bases between. Germline V lookup: CDR1 SGHRS, CDR2 YFSETQ. This CDR3 is built from 13 residues. Together with reference TRBV5-1 and TRBJ2-7, the CDR3 gives the full variable domain: KAGVTQTPRYLIKTRGQQVTLSCSPISGHRSVSWYQQTPGQGLQFLFEYFSETQRNKGNFPGRFSGRQFSNSRSEMNVSTLELGDSALYLCASSSSGGFEQYFGPGTRLTVT.

The rearrangement links TRBV12-3 or TRBV12-4 to TRBJ2-5; a possible D gene is TRBD1 (6 bases). Trimming removed 4 bases from V and 5 bases from J, with 14 bases in between. The CDR3 has 14 residues. For the CDR3, the DNA is TGTGCCAGCAGTTGGGCACAGGGCAAGGAGACCCAGTACTTC. It encodes CASSWAQGKETQYF.

V gene TRBV30 combines with J gene TRBJ2-5, with 9 bases that match TRBD1. The CDR3 consists of 14 residues. The germline V gene has CDR1 GTSNPN and CDR2 SVGIG (reference sequence). V dropped 8 bases and J dropped 4; count of bases not matched to a gene: 11. This chain's CDR3 is CAQSTGTGIETQYF. DNA of the CDR3: TGTGCCCAGAGCACCGGGACAGGGATAGAGACCCAGTACTTC. The variable domain in full, completed from reference TRBV30 and TRBJ2-5, reads SQTIHQWPATLVQPVGSPLSLECTVEGTSNPNLYWYRQAAGRGLQLLFYSVGIGQISSEVPQNLSASRPQDRQFILSSKKLLLSDSGFYLCAQSTGTGIETQYFGPGTRLLVL.

The V gene is TRBV20-1, the J gene TRBJ1-1; 8 bases fit TRBD1. J lost 1 base, V lost 2 bases, and 3 bases had no gene match. CDR1 is DFQATT and CDR2 is SNEGSKA in the germline V gene (reference sequence). This CDR3 comprises 14 residues. The CDR3 reads CSARRTGWNTEAFF. The DNA for the CDR3 is TGCAGTGCTAGACGGACAGGGTGGAACACTGAAGCTTTCTTT.

The chain couples TRBV9 to TRBJ2-2; TRBD1 or TRBD2 may be the D gene (5 bases each). V lost 3 bases to trimming and J lost 2 bases, with 11 bases between them. The CDR3 loop spans 15 amino acids. Germline-derived CDR1 and CDR2 are SGDLS and YYNGEE. CDR3 DNA: TGTGCCAGCAGCGGGAGGACAACAAACACCGGGGAGCTGTTTTTT. Translation: CASSGRTTNTGELFF.

There are many counts of this clonotype. The rearrangement uses TRBV29-1 and TRBJ2-7; D uncertain. Germline V CDR1 and CDR2: SQVTM, ANQGSEA. CDR3 length: 12 amino acids. Trimming pared 4 bases from V and 3 bases from J, leaving 10 bases between. The CDR3 region is CSVGTHFYEQYF. In DNA, the CDR3 is TGCAGCGTTGGGACCCACTTCTACGAGCAGTACTTC.

CDR3 bases: TGTGCCCGGGACCAACAAGCCTCTGGGGCCAACGTCCTGACTTTC. Translation gives CARDQQASGANVLTF. The chain has TRBV30 and TRBJ2-6; D may be TRBD1 or TRBD2 (5 bases each). The V end lost 8 bases, the J end lost 0 bases, and 14 bases lay between the germline ends. The CDR3 is 15 amino acids. Germline V lookup: CDR1 GTSNPN, CDR2 SVGIG (reference sequence).

The genes are TRBV20-1 and TRBJ1-2; D is uncertain. The V end lost 1 base, the J end lost 8 bases, and 11 bases lay between the germline ends. The CDR3 is made up of 12 amino acids. Germline V gives CDR1 DFQATT, CDR2 SNEGSKA (reference sequence). CDR3: CSARGSPKGYTF. In DNA form, the CDR3 reads TGCAGTGCTAGAGGGTCCCCAAAGGGCTACACCTTC.

This clonotype was seen ten or more times. The V gene is TRBV7-2, the J gene TRBJ2-2; 8 nucleotides agree with TRBD1. Germline values: CDR1 SGHTA, CDR2 FQGNSA. V lost 6 bases, J lost 1 base, and 7 bases stayed unmatched. The CDR3 runs to 16 residues. The CDR3 DNA reads as TGTGCCAGCAGTCTGGCCGGGACAGGGAACACCGGGGAGCTGTTTTTT. As protein: CASSLAGTGNTGELFF.

This clonotype has only a few counts. The chain links TRBV15 to TRBJ2-3; a possible D gene is TRBD2 (5 bases). The germline CDR1 and CDR2 sequences are LNHNV and YYDKDF (reference sequence). Trimming cost V 0 bases and J 7 bases, with 11 bases left between them. The CDR3 totals 14 residues. CDR3 DNA: TGTGCCACCAGCAGAGATCGGGAATCGTATACGCAGTATTTT. Translation gives CATSRDRESYTQYF.